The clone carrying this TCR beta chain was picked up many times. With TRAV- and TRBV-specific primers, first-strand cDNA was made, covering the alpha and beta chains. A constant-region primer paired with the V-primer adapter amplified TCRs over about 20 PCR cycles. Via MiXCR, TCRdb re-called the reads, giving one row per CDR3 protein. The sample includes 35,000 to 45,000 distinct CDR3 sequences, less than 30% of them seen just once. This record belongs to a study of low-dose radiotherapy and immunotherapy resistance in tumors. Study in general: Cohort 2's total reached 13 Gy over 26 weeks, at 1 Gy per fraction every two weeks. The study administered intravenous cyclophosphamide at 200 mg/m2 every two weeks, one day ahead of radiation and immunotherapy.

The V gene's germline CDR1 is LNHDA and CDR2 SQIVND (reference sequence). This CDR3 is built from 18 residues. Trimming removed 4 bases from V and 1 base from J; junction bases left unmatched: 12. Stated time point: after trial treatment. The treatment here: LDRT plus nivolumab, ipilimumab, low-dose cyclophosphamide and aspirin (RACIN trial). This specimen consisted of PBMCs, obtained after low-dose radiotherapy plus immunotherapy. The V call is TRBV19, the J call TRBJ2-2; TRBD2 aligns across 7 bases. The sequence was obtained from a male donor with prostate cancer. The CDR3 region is CASSSLKASGKNTGELFF. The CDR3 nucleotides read TGTGCCAGTAGTAGCCTAAAAGCCAGCGGGAAGAACACCGGGGAGCTGTTTTTT.